This T cell receptor beta chain appears in the sequencing data of a study of blood T cell repertoires in COVID-19 (dated by TCRdb to 2018 to 2020). Background on the whole study: Samples from collaborators originated in the United States, Italy and Spain and spanned both the acute and convalescent phases of COVID-19. Nearly every sample came with metadata listing a de-identified subject ID, COVID-19 status, age in years and sex. The dataset comprised deeply sampled blood TCRbeta repertoires from subjects exposed to, actively infected with, or recovered from COVID-19. The samples were drawn from the first 160 participants of the ongoing ImmuneRACE study and from 950 to 1,500 subjects provided by 6 global collaborators. Where available, HLA class I and class II types were obtained from metadata supplied by the sample provider rather than from assay-based typing. A freely available public database, intended as a resource for researchers studying the immune response to SARS-CoV-2, is where the repertoires were released. The prospective study material was composed of cDNA or gDNA derived from T cells, B-cell-depleted T cells, or PBMCs.

Comments on this clone: No cognate antigen has been identified for it. Per-nucleotide qualities are absent, and no much larger clonotype sits a single base away.

In the prospective study, participants were about 18 to 89 years old, resided in about 25 geographic areas of the United States, and were enrolled through a virtual design. In the prospective study, participants were assigned to cohorts based on the clinical history participants reported in a screening survey and a study questionnaire. For ImmuneRACE Cohort 3, a participant was defined as recovered based on two consecutive negative NP/OP PCR tests, clearance by a healthcare professional, or resolution of symptoms. Each participant in the prospective study had whole blood, serum and a nasopharyngeal or oropharyngeal swab collected by mobile phlebotomists. Prospective study participants could optionally give additional blood draws and questionnaires over an approximately 2-month period. Prospective study blood samples were shipped either frozen or at room temperature before DNA extraction. TCRbeta CDR3 regions were amplified from genomic DNA using the immunoSEQ Assay, a bias-controlled multiplex PCR. The original pipeline was this. The number of nucleated cells in each sample was estimated from the amplification of reference gene primers within the assay. To quantify the absolute abundance of each unique TCRbeta CDR3 rearrangement, sequence reads were collapsed and filtered. Productive Simpson clonality was computed per sample as the square root of Simpson's diversity index over productive rearrangements. Imported from immuneACCESS, the table was reduced by TCRdb to in-frame sequences with V and J called. These copies leave out some clones; in studies compared against another copy, an unresolved V gene accounts for under half, and the cause of the remainder is not known. V and J calls and clone size are copied from that table; D and trimming were computed from the DNA. In this sample the table shows 310,000 or so clones, roughly 90% of which occur a single time. Roughly 1.1% of the sample belongs to the ten largest clones.

Overall results and qualifications from the work: The quantity of clinical and demographic metadata differed by source and by participant and was supplied without curation.

The sequenced sample consisted of PBMCs or T cells enriched from blood (not recorded which). The TCR sequence derives from a woman in her 30s who had recovered from COVID-19.

The base sequence is TGCTCAACCGGGCAGGGTATTGACTATGGCTACACCTTC. Translated, this is CSTGQGIDYGYTF. The rearrangement joined TRBV29-1 to TRBJ1-2; a tentative D call is TRBD1 (5 bases match). Its CDR3 holds 13 amino acids, cysteine through phenylalanine. CDR3 DNA only is kept here, 39 bases in frame from base 1. CDR1 and CDR2 were assigned from the germline V gene as SQVTM and ANQGSEA.